Described below is a single T cell receptor beta chain sequence and its context. Profiled with immunoSEQ multiplex PCR; TCRdb holds only in-frame clones, not every one. The repertoire table contains approximately 37,000 clones. These data are taken from a study of T cells in women clearing cervical HPV infection. Study in general: Blood came at first lesion visit for cases, post-clearance for controls.

What was sequenced was blood buffy coat. The source is a woman aged 18-70 years with a cervical HPV16 infection that either progressed to CIN3+ or cleared (not recorded which).

CDR3 DNA (partial): TGCGCCAGCAGCCAAGGTCCTGGCAACATT. Protein: CASSQGPGNI. The full CDR3 protein is CASSQGPGNIQYF. The chain links TRBV4-1 to TRBJ2-4; D gene unclear. The CDR3 end falls 3 residues outside the read, so it is completed with the germline J gene. The V gene lost 1 base and the J gene lost 7 bases, with 8 bases spanning the gap. Germline CDR1 and CDR2: MGHRA and YSYEKL. The CDR3 runs 13 residues.